This T cell receptor beta chain comes out of a study of cytomegalovirus exposure and HLA in healthy donors. Germline V gene data show CDR1 as MDHEN and CDR2 as SYDVKM. Trimming shortened V by 4 bases and J by 0 bases, and 13 bases separated the two germline ends. The CDR3 consists of 16 residues. The PCR used 60 Vbeta and 13 Jbeta primers. Sequenced by immunoSEQ multiplex PCR; TCRdb stores in-frame clones only, minus some. This sample yields more than 75,000 clones, of which 70% to 80% are seen a single time; roughly 14% belongs to the top ten. Specimen: PBMCs. This chain links TRBV28 with TRBJ1-3, with D possibly matching TRBD1 (6 bases). This receptor was identified in a woman aged 40 to 49 in good health and CMV-seropositive. This chain's CDR3 is CASSYPGDPSGNTIYF. The CDR3 coding sequence is TGTGCCAGCAGTTATCCAGGGGACCCCTCTGGAAACACCATATATTTT.